The rows below give T cell receptor beta chains drawn from one sample of a study of blood T cell repertoires in COVID-19. The protocol was immunoSEQ multiplex PCR, while the TCRdb copy is restricted to in-frame clones and leaves out a portion. The sample has about 88,000 clones; 72% are singletons. Sequenced input: peripheral blood. Receptor source: a woman aged 55-69 years in a cohort sampled during active or convalescent COVID-19. CDR3s include the opening cysteine and the closing phenylalanine or tryptophan. A D gene is named only where the DNA matches it firmly. Clone size is shown for a subset of rows, as once, few, many or a class of expanded clone.

d_call clone_size j_call v_call cdr3_nt cdr3_aa
. . TRBJ1-3 TRBV6-5 TGTGCCAGCAGTTATAGTCCTTACTCTGGAAACACCATATATTTT CASSYSPYSGNTIYF
TRBD1 few TRBJ2-7 TRBV11-1 TGTGCCAGCAGGGACAGGGATTACCTCTACGAGCAGTACTTC CASRDRDYLYEQYF
. . TRBJ2-1 TRBV4-1 TGCGCCAGCAGCCAAGACAGGGGAGTTGGCAATGAGCAGTTCTTC CASSQDRGVGNEQFF
TRBD2 . TRBJ2-3 TRBV7-9 TGTGCCAGCAGCCGCATAGCGGGGTTTGTCGCAGATACGCAGTATTTT CASSRIAGFVADTQYF
. . TRBJ2-3 TRBV4-1 TGCGCCAGCAGCCTCCTCCCCGGGAGCGATTCGAGCACAGATACGCAGTATTTT CASSLLPGSDSSTDTQYF
TRBD2 . TRBJ2-3 TRBV7-9 TGTGCCAGCAGCTCTTTACTAGCGCTCACAGATACGCAGTATTTT CASSSLLALTDTQYF
. few TRBJ2-5 TRBV21-1 TGTGCCAGCTGGGGGGGAGATCAAGAGACCCAGTACTTC CASWGGDQETQYF
TRBD1 . TRBJ1-5 TRBV4-1 TGCGCCAGCAGCCAAGTTCGACAGGGGGTCCGACAGCCCCAGCATTTT CASSQVRQGVRQPQHF
TRBD1 once TRBJ2-7 TRBV19 TGTGCCAGTAGGAGCTGGACAGGAAGGAACGAGCAGTACTTC CASRSWTGRNEQYF
TRBD1 . TRBJ1-2 TRBV28 TGTGCCAGCAGTTCAATTGGACAGGCGTTTTATGGCTACACCTTC CASSSIGQAFYGYTF
TRBD1 . TRBJ1-1 TRBV30 TGTGCCTGGAGTGTTGGCAGGGGGCACACTGAAGCTTTCTTT CAWSVGRGHTEAFF
. . TRBJ1-4 TRBV10-1 TGCGCCAGCAGTGACCGGGGGAATGAAAAACTGTTTTTT CASSDRGNEKLFF